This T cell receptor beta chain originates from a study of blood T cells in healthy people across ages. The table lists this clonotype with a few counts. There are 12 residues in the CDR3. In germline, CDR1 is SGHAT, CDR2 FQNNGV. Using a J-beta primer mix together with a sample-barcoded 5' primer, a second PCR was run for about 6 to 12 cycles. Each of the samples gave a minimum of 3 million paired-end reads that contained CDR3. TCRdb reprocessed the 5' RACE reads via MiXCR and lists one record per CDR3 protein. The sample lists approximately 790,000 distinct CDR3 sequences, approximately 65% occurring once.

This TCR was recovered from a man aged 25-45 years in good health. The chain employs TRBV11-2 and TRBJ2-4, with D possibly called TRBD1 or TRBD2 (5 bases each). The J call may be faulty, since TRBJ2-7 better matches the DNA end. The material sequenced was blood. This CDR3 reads CASEWGNYEQYF. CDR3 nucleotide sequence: TGTGCCAGCGAGTGGGGGAACTACGAGCAGTACTTC.